The 11 T cell receptor beta chains below all came from one sample that was sequenced in a study of T cell responses to AZD1222 COVID-19 vaccine. The assay was immunoSEQ multiplex PCR, and TCRdb's table has in-frame clones only and misses some. The table records more than 100,000 clones, about 85% of them present only once. Here the sequenced sample was peripheral blood, taken on day 0 of AZD1222 vaccination. The receptors were sampled from an adult in good health.

V is TRBV2 and J is TRBJ1-6; D remains ambiguous. This CDR3 region has 14 residues. V lost 7 bases and J lost 2, with 9 bases in between. CDR1 is SNHLY and CDR2 is FYNNEI in the germline V gene. CDR3 sequence (DNA): TGTGCCAGCATTATGTTTCCCTATAATTCACCCCTCCACTTT. Protein product: CASIMFPYNSPLHF.

The chain links TRBV30 to TRBJ2-1; no definite D call. Germline CDR1 and CDR2: GTSNPN and SVGIG (reference sequence). The CDR3 loop spans 11 amino acids. The V end was cut by 0 bases, the J end by 9 bases, with 6 bases between. The CDR3 region has the DNA TGTGCCTGGAGTGTAAGGCCTGAGCAGTTCTTC. It codes for CAWSVRPEQFF.

This rearrangement joins TRBV5-1 to TRBJ2-4; 8 positions match TRBD2. V lost 6 bases and J lost 7; bases outside the gene matches: 9. The length of the CDR3 is 14 residues. Germline CDR1 and CDR2: SGHRS and YFSETQ. The CDR3 loop is CASMSGGNENIQYF. CDR3 DNA sequence: TGCGCCAGCATGAGCGGGGGAAACGAGAACATTCAGTACTTC.

This chain links TRBV5-1 with TRBJ1-1; 7 bases agree with TRBD1. The CDR3 loop spans 18 amino acids. The germline CDR1 and CDR2 sequences are SGHRS and YFSETQ. Trimming at V came to 2 bases and at J to 4 bases, leaving 17 bases not matched to a gene. CDR3 bases: TGCGCCAGCAGCTTTAGAGGGGAACTAGGGGGCGAGGGCACTGAAGCTTTCTTT. This encodes CASSFRGELGGEGTEAFF.

The J gene is TRBJ2-1, the V gene TRBV6-2 or TRBV6-3; D may be TRBD2 (6 bases). V lost 2 bases and J lost 3, with 11 bases in between. The CDR3 spans 15 residues. Germline CDR1 is MNHEY and CDR2 is SVGEGT. Written as DNA, the CDR3 is TGTGCCAGCAGTTACGGGACTTACCGCTACAATGAGCAGTTCTTC. Its translation: CASSYGTYRYNEQFF.

V usage is TRBV5-4 and J usage is TRBJ1-6; D may be TRBD1 (6 bases). V lost 4 bases to trimming and J lost 6 bases, with 11 bases between them. CDR3 length: 14 amino acids. CDR1 and CDR2 (germline): SGHNT, YYREEE (reference sequence). The CDR3 nucleotides read TGTGCCAGCAGCATCGACAGGTTTAATTCACCCCTCCACTTT. It encodes CASSIDRFNSPLHF.

As concerns this clone: The same CDR3 can be traced to other DNA sequences in this sample. The rearrangement joins TRBV7-9 to TRBJ1-1; D is undetermined. The germline V and J ends were trimmed by 3 bases and 5 bases, with 13 bases remaining between them. Germline V gene data show CDR1 as SEHNR and CDR2 as FQNEAQ (reference sequence). CDR3 length equals 14 residues. CDR3 bases: TGTGCCAGCAGCTTTGGCCAGTCGAATACTGAAGCTTTCTTT. Amino acids: CASSFGQSNTEAFF.

The rearrangement uses TRBV19 and TRBJ1-6; TRBD1 aligns across 7 bases. The germline CDR1 and CDR2 sequences are LNHDA and SQIVND (reference sequence). The CDR3 is 15 amino acids. V was clipped by 6 bases and J by 7 bases; unmatched bases: 9. In DNA form, the CDR3 reads TGTGCCAGTAGCATACAGGGGAATTCCAATTCACCCCTCCACTTT. As protein: CASSIQGNSNSPLHF.

V and J are TRBV5-6 and TRBJ2-7; TRBD2 might be the D (6 bases). Trimming cost V 4 bases and J 0 bases, with 11 bases left between them. The CDR3 contains 14 residues. Germline V CDR1 and CDR2: SGHDT, YYEEEE. The CDR3 spells CASSRDSSSYEQYF. The CDR3 coding sequence is TGTGCCAGCAGCCGGGACTCCTCCTCCTACGAGCAGTACTTC.

The J gene is TRBJ2-5, the V gene TRBV11-2; 8 positions agree with TRBD2. Germline trimming cut 6 bases from V and 3 bases from J; bases unmatched to any gene: 12. This CDR3 contains 16 residues. CDR1 and CDR2 from the germline V gene are SGHAT and FQNNGV. CDR3 sequence: CASSQGWRGAEETQYF. As DNA, the CDR3 is TGTGCCAGCAGTCAGGGCTGGCGGGGGGCCGAAGAGACCCAGTACTTC.

The genes are TRBV28 and TRBJ2-1, with 10 bases identical to TRBD1. The V gene end was trimmed by 1 base and the J gene end by 7 bases; junction bases not matched to a gene: 10. Germline V gene sequence: CDR1 MDHEN, CDR2 SYDVKM. The CDR3 length is 17 residues. The CDR3 region is CASSLSLVGQGWNEQFF. Here the CDR3 DNA reads TGTGCCAGCAGTTTATCACTTGTGGGACAGGGGTGGAATGAGCAGTTCTTC.